The 10 T cell receptor beta chains presented below share a single source sample, sequenced in a study of T-cell reconstitution after alpha-beta-depleted transplantation in children. The library targeted TCRbeta and was prepared with unique molecular identifiers. In TCRdb, the PCR reads were re-called with MiXCR into one record per CDR3 protein. This sample carries about 440,000 distinct CDR3 sequences, roughly two fifths of them seen once, and the ten largest clones take under 35%. Here the sequenced sample was PBMCs, taken before TCRalphabeta/CD19-depleted stem cell transplant. All receptors derive from a girl aged 2-10 years with aplastic anemia, due to receive a stem cell transplant.

The genes are TRBV2 and TRBJ2-5; D is possibly TRBD1 (6 bases). Germline lookup yields CDR1 SNHLY and CDR2 FYNNEI. Trimming stripped 2 bases from V and 5 bases from J, with 9 bases between. The CDR3 spans 13 residues. The CDR3 sequence is CASSEWGRETQYF. In DNA, the CDR3 is TGTGCCAGCAGTGAATGGGGGCGGGAGACCCAGTACTTC.

In its sample, this clonotype was seen many times. The chain couples TRBV28 to TRBJ2-2, with D perhaps matching TRBD2 (6 bases). The CDR3 spans 19 residues. V lost 8 bases and J 1 base, leaving 26 bases between the germline ends. Germline V lookup: CDR1 MDHEN, CDR2 SYDVKM. The CDR3 nucleotides are TGTGCCAGCGCTTGGCGACCGGGAGTAACGGGGAAGAACACCGGGGAGCTGTTTTTT. Encoded protein: CASAWRPGVTGKNTGELFF.

The table lists this clonotype with a few counts. The chain employs TRBV6-1 and TRBJ2-1; 7 positions agree with TRBD2. The CDR3 spans 16 residues. Trimming took 8 bases from V and 5 from J; bases not matched to a gene: 15. Germline V gives CDR1 MNHNS, CDR2 SASEGT. In DNA form, the CDR3 reads TGTGCCAGCGGGTCGGGAAGCGGGACGGGACACAATGAGCAGTTCTTC. It yields the protein CASGSGSGTGHNEQFF.

This clonotype was recorded at least ten times. The chain carries TRBV7-2 and TRBJ2-2; D perhaps matches TRBD1 (5 bases). Trimming removed 0 bases at V and 1 base at J, with 6 bases between. Germline-derived CDR1 and CDR2 are SGHTA and FQGNSA. The CDR3 has 15 amino acids. The CDR3 sequence is CASSLAGQNTGELFF. CDR3 in DNA: TGTGCCAGCAGCTTAGCCGGACAGAACACCGGGGAGCTGTTTTTT.

The V and J genes are TRBV6-2 or TRBV6-3 and TRBJ1-1; D remains ambiguous. Trimming pared 3 bases from V and 5 bases from J, leaving 13 bases between. The CDR3 length is 14 residues. Germline V gene sequence: CDR1 MNHEY, CDR2 SVGEGT. The CDR3 nucleotides are TGTGCCAGCAGTTATGATCGGATCGTGACTGAAGCTTTCTTT. As protein: CASSYDRIVTEAFF.

The chain recombines TRBV20-1 with TRBJ2-1, with D perhaps TRBD2 (6 bases). The CDR3 is made up of 12 amino acids. V lost 3 bases and J lost 10, with 13 bases in between. Germline-derived CDR1 and CDR2 are DFQATT and SNEGSKA (reference sequence). The DNA of the CDR3 is TGCAGTGCTAGCCCCGGGGGAGGCGAGCAGTTCTTC. It codes for CSASPGGGEQFF.

The chain couples TRBV28 to TRBJ2-5; the D gene is possibly TRBD1 (6 bases). CDR1 is MDHEN and CDR2 is SYDVKM in the germline V gene. V gave up 4 bases and J gave up 5 bases, with 14 bases separating them. The CDR3 is 14 amino acids. The DNA for the CDR3 is TGTGCCAGCAGTTCGGGGACAAAGAGGGAGACCCAGTACTTC. Its translation: CASSSGTKRETQYF.

The chain uses TRBV5-4 and TRBJ2-3, with 9 bases matching TRBD2. CDR1 is SGHNT, CDR2 YYREEE, per germline (reference sequence). CDR3 size: 15 residues. The trim removed 1 base at V and 5 bases at J, leaving 5 bases unmatched. CDR3 DNA: TGTGCCAGCAGCTTGAAGCGGGAGGTAGGAGATACGCAGTATTTT. This gives the protein CASSLKREVGDTQYF.

The rearrangement joins TRBV10-2 to TRBJ2-3; D uncertain. This CDR3 contains 14 residues. Germline CDR1 reads WSHSY; CDR2 reads SAAADI. Trimming stripped 7 bases from V and 5 bases from J, with 16 bases between. CDR3: CASTTLTLGDTQYF. CDR3 coding DNA: TGCGCCAGCACTACCTTAACTCTCGGAGATACGCAGTATTTT.

This clonotype appeared many times. The chain carries TRBV3-1 and TRBJ2-5; a possible D gene is TRBD2 (5 bases). V was cut by 3 bases and J by 4 bases, with 12 bases left in between. Germline values: CDR1 LGHDT, CDR2 YNNKEL (reference sequence). The CDR3 has 14 amino acids. CDR3 loop: CASSQMVGAETQYF. CDR3 nucleotide sequence: TGTGCCAGCAGCCAGATGGTGGGAGCAGAGACCCAGTACTTC.